The present entry profiles one T cell receptor (beta chain) with its context. The entry originates in a study of blood T cell repertoires in COVID-19. Whole-study context: COVID-19 samples from acute and convalescent phases originated in the United States, Italy and Spain. Nucleic acid was either cDNA or gDNA, and it came from T cells, B-cell-depleted T cells, or PBMCs.

Per the authors' pipeline: Nucleated cell counts were estimated from reference gene primer amplification. Sequenced by immunoSEQ multiplex PCR; TCRdb stores in-frame clones only, minus some. The D gene and trimming were derived from the DNA, and the V and J assignments and clone size from that table. This repertoire shows around 200,000 clones, approximately 87% found once; its top ten account for around 21%. Germline CDR1 reads KGHSH; CDR2 reads LQKENI. The ends were cut back, 2 bases at V and 9 bases at J, with 17 bases in the middle. The CDR3 runs to 16 residues. This TCR came from a man between 65 and 85 years old with active or convalescent COVID-19. The gene calls are TRBV18 and TRBJ1-6; D is unresolved. Sequenced: peripheral blood. The CDR3 reads CASSPVAESRTSPLHF. CDR3 sequence (DNA): TGTGCCAGCTCACCAGTAGCCGAAAGTAGAACTTCACCCCTCCACTTT.